The present TCR beta chain was sequenced within a study of blood T cell repertoires in COVID-19. For the study at large: There were acute and convalescent COVID-19 samples, and they came from the United States, Italy and Spain. T cells, B-cell-depleted T cells, or PBMCs supplied cDNA or gDNA.

V was pared by 5 bases and J by 0 bases, with 14 bases between. The CDR3 length is 15 residues. Germline CDR1 reads MNHEY; CDR2 reads SVGAGI. The data were produced by immunoSEQ multiplex PCR, yet TCRdb's version contains in-frame clones alone and is incomplete. There are under 200,000 clones in the sample; approximately 84% occur only once, and 14% lies in the top ten. The receptor comes from a man aged 18 to 29 with active or convalescent COVID-19. The chain combines TRBV6-5 with TRBJ2-7; possible D gene TRBD1, 5 bases. Sequencing input: peripheral blood. Written as DNA, the CDR3 is TGTGCCAGCAGTACTCTAGGGGCCTCCTCCTACGAGCAGTACTTC. Protein: CASSTLGASSYEQYF.